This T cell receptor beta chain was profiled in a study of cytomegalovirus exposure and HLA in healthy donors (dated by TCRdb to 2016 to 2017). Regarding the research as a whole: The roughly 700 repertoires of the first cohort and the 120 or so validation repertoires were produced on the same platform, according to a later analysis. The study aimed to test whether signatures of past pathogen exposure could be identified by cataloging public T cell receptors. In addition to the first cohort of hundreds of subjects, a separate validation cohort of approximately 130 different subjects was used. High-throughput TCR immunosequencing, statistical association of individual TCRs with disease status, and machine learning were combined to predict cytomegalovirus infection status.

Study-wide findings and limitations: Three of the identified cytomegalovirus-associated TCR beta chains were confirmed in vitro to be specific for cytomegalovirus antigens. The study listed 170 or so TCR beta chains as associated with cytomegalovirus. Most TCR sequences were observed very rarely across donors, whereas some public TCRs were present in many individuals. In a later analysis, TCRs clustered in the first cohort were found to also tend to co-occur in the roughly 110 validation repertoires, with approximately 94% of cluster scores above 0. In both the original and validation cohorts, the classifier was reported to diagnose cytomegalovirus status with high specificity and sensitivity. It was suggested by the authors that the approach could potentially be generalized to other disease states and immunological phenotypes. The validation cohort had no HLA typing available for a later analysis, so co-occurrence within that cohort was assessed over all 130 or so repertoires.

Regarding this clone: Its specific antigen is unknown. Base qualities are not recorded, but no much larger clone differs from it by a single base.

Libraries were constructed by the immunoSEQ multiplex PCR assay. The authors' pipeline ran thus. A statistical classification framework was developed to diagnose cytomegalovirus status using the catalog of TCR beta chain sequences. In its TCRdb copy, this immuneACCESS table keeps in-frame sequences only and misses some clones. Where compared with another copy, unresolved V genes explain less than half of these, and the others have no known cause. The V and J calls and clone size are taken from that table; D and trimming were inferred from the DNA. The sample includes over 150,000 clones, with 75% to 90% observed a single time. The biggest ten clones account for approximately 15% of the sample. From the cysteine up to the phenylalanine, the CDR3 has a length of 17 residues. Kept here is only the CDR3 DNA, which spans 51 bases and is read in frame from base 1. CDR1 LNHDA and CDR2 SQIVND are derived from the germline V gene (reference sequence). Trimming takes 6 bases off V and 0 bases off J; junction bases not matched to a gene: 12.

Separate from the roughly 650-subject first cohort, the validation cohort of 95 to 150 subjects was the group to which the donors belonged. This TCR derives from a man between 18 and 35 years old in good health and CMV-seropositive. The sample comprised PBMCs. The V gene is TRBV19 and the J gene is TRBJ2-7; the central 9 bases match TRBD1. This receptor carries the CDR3 CASSRSPGQGGSYEQYF. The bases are TGTGCCAGTAGCCGAAGTCCGGGACAGGGAGGCTCCTACGAGCAGTACTTC.